Presented here are 6 T cell receptor beta chains from one specimen sequenced in a study of T cells expressing NK-cell markers. TCRdb re-called the 5' RACE reads and gives one entry per CDR3 protein, without DNA. This table lists 500,000 to 700,000 distinct CDR3 sequences. Sequencing used blood T cells: a sorted CD56 or NKG2C T cell subset, CD4+ or CD8+ T cells, or bulk PBMC T cells (not recorded which). These TCRs come from a man between 18 and 35 years old in good health.

The rearrangement joins TRBV4-2 to TRBJ1-2. The CDR3 spans 12 residues. Germline-derived CDR1 and CDR2 are LGHNA and YNFKEQ. This CDR3 is CASSQGREGYTF.

The chain is built from TRBV5-8 and TRBJ1-1; the D call of TRBD1 rests on TCRdb alone, since no DNA is present to check it. CDR1 is SGHTS, CDR2 YDEGEE, per germline. The CDR3 spans 14 residues. The CDR3 protein is CASSLGYRDTEAFF.

This chain connects TRBV7-6 to TRBJ1-1; absent DNA, TCRdb's TRBD1 call cannot be checked. The CDR3 runs 15 residues. Looked up from germline, CDR1 is SGHVS and CDR2 is FNYEAQ. The CDR3 loop reads CASSPNTGLGTEAFF.

This chain connects TRBV4-1 to TRBJ1-1; the TCRdb call, TRBD1, lacks DNA for checking. Germline V lookup: CDR1 MGHRA, CDR2 YSYEKL. The CDR3 is 15 residues long. CDR3 loop: CASSQVRQQNTEAFF.

V gene TRBV12-3 or TRBV12-4 combines with J gene TRBJ1-4. The CDR3 has 11 amino acids. The CDR3 sequence: CASSSNEKLFF.

The chain combines TRBV7-2 with TRBJ1-2; the D call from TCRdb, TRBD1, cannot be confirmed without DNA. The CDR3 totals 14 residues. Germline V CDR1 and CDR2: SGHTA, FQGNSA. Here the CDR3 reads CASSSDRGHYGYTF.